Included here is one T cell receptor beta chain sequence, with context. Its antigen is unidentified. CDR1 and CDR2 (germline): DFQATT, SNEGSKA (reference sequence). Deletions cut 4 bases from V and 7 bases from J, with 16 bases between. The CDR3 sequence is 14 residues long. The use of a sample-barcoded 5' primer and a J-beta primer mix characterized a second PCR of 7 to 11 cycles. TCRdb re-derived calls from the 5' RACE reads in MiXCR, one entry per CDR3 protein. The sample has about 720,000 distinct CDR3 sequences, 22% seen once. The sample comes from a study of blood T cells in healthy people across ages. Healthy Caucasians from Russia aged about 6 to 95 served as donors. Findings and caveats of the study: TCR beta diversity was tightly associated with the proportion of naive T cells. Compared with aged donors, long-lived donors showed fewer expanded clones, suggesting selection.

The clonotype originates from a man in his 70s in good health. The chain joins TRBV20-1 to TRBJ2-2; weak D call: TRBD2 (6 bases). Material: blood. The CDR3 DNA is TGCAGTGCTACCCGGGCTAGCGCGGGCGGGGAGCTGTTTTTT. This sequence encodes CSATRASAGGELFF.